Shown below are 14 T cell receptor beta chains from a single sample sequenced in a study of blood T cell repertoires in COVID-19. Produced via immunoSEQ multiplex PCR; TCRdb's table is partial and in-frame only. The repertoire holds roughly 170,000 clones, about 74% seen once, with around 2.9% in the top ten. The source material was peripheral blood. These receptors were taken from a woman older than 75 with acute or convalescent COVID-19.

V gene TRBV7-9 combines with J gene TRBJ2-1, with 7 nucleotides matching TRBD1. The CDR3 is 14 residues long. Germline lookup yields CDR1 SEHNR and CDR2 FQNEAQ (reference sequence). V was clipped by 3 bases and J by 5 bases; unmatched bases: 4. The CDR3 sequence: CASSFGTEDNEQFF. CDR3 sequence (DNA): TGTGCCAGCAGCTTCGGGACAGAGGACAATGAGCAGTTCTTC.

The gene calls are TRBV6-1 and TRBJ1-2; 7 positions match TRBD1. The CDR3 consists of 14 residues. Germline V lookup: CDR1 MNHNS, CDR2 SASEGT. V was pared by 6 bases and J by 2 bases, with 6 bases of the junction left unmatched. CDR3 coding DNA: TGTGCCAGCAGCGCCCAGGGGGTAAACTATGGCTACACCTTC. It yields the protein CASSAQGVNYGYTF.

This rearrangement joins TRBV5-8 to TRBJ2-3; possible D gene TRBD2, 5 bases. The CDR3 has 14 amino acids. V lost 4 bases, J lost 4 bases, and 13 bases lay in between. From germline, CDR1 is SGHTS and CDR2 YDEGEE. In nucleotides, the CDR3 is TGTGCCAGCAGCCCACGACTATTACCAGATACGCAGTATTTT. Encoded protein: CASSPRLLPDTQYF. Full variable domain (rest looked up from reference TRBV5-8 and TRBJ2-3): EAGVTQSPTHLIKTRGQQATLRCSPISGHTSVYWYQQALGLGLQFLLWYDEGEERNRGNFPPRFSGRQFPNYSSELNVNALELEDSALYLCASSPRLLPDTQYFGPGTRLTVL.

Of note for this clone: One end of the junction varies from germline; a read error may be responsible. The genes are TRBV30 and TRBJ2-1, with a tentative D call TRBD1 (6 bases). The CDR3 is 13 residues long. From germline, CDR1 is GTSNPN and CDR2 SVGIG (reference sequence). CDR3 nucleotide sequence: TGTGCCTGGAGGGGCGAGAAACAGGGTTCGGAGCTCTTC. Protein product: CAWRGEKQGSELF.

The genes are TRBV10-2 and TRBJ2-2, with TRBD2 matching over 9 bases. CDR3 size: 15 residues. J lost 0 bases, V lost 6 bases, and 2 bases had no gene match. Germline V lookup: CDR1 WSHSY, CDR2 SAAADI. Written as DNA, the CDR3 is TGCGCCAGCAGGGCTAGCGGGGCGAACACCGGGGAGCTGTTTTTT. Protein sequence: CASRASGANTGELFF.

CDR3 DNA sequence: TGTGCCAGCAGCGGAGCCCAGACTAGCGGGAAGGAGACCCAGTACTTC. Translation gives CASSGAQTSGKETQYF. The V gene is TRBV5-4, the J gene TRBJ2-5; TRBD2 agrees at 11 bases. CDR3 length equals 16 residues. V dropped 4 bases and J dropped 5; count of bases not matched to a gene: 10. Germline V gene sequence: CDR1 SGHNT, CDR2 YYREEE (reference sequence).

The J gene is TRBJ1-1, the V gene TRBV5-1; D ambiguous. V was cut by 0 bases and J by 4 bases, with 10 bases left in between. The CDR3 is 14 amino acids. The germline CDR1 and CDR2 sequences are SGHRS and YFSETQ. The CDR3 spells CASSLVVTSTEAFF. In DNA, the CDR3 is TGCGCCAGCAGCTTGGTTGTGACAAGCACTGAAGCTTTCTTT.

This clone was recorded a few times. The chain has TRBV9 and TRBJ2-6, with 12 bases fitting TRBD1. Germline CDR1 SGDLS, CDR2 YYNGEE. Trimming at V came to 2 bases and at J to 3 bases, leaving 9 bases not matched to a gene. The CDR3 totals 19 residues. The CDR3 loop is CASSVGPGTGGSGANVLTF. The CDR3 DNA reads TGTGCCAGCAGCGTGGGTCCCGGGACAGGGGGCAGTGGGGCCAACGTCCTGACTTTC.

This clone was seen more than once but under ten times. The gene calls are TRBV12-2 and TRBJ1-5. TRBV12-2 is a known pseudogene. This CDR3 region has 17 residues. The CDR3 reads CASRIFRRFDSHQPQHF. Here the CDR3 DNA reads TGTGCAAGTCGTATATTTCGCCGCTTTGACTCCCATCAGCCCCAGCATTTT.

The rearrangement uses TRBV9 and TRBJ2-3; unclear D gene. Germline V gene lookup returns CDR1 SGDLS and CDR2 YYNGEE. The CDR3 consists of 14 residues. Trimming took off 3 bases at V and 0 bases at J, with 8 bases between the two ends. The CDR3 reads CASSGTDSTDTQYF. In DNA form, the CDR3 reads TGTGCCAGCAGCGGCACTGATAGCACAGATACGCAGTATTTT.

This chain uses TRBV7-9 with TRBJ2-1; TRBD2 matches 7 bases. The CDR3 length is 15 residues. J was trimmed by 0 bases and V by 5 bases; bases with no gene match: 4. CDR1 SEHNR and CDR2 FQNEAQ come from the germline V gene (reference sequence). CDR3 region: CASSRGGGSYNEQFF. CDR3 DNA: TGTGCCAGCAGCCGTGGCGGGGGCTCCTACAATGAGCAGTTCTTC. Using reference TRBV7-9 and TRBJ2-1 for the parts outside the CDR3, the full variable domain is DTGVSQNPRHKITKRGQNVTFRCDPISEHNRLYWYRQTLGQGPEFLTYFQNEAQLEKSRLLSDRFSAERPKGSFSTLEIQRTEQGDSAMYLCASSRGGGSYNEQFFGPGTRLTVL.

The chain carries TRBV28 and TRBJ1-2; possible D gene TRBD1, 5 bases. CDR1 MDHEN and CDR2 SYDVKM come from the germline V gene. Trimming cost V 6 bases and J 3 bases, with 17 bases left between them. The length of the CDR3 is 15 residues. CDR3: CASSTGGGLDYGYTF. The CDR3 nucleotides are TGTGCCAGCAGCACGGGGGGAGGGTTAGACTATGGCTACACCTTC.

The chain combines TRBV7-2 with TRBJ2-2, with a weak D call TRBD2 (5 bases). Trimming left V 4 bases short and J 6 bases short, with 9 bases between. Germline V gene sequence: CDR1 SGHTA, CDR2 FQGNSA. This CDR3 comprises 13 residues. The CDR3 nucleotides read TGTGCCAGCAGCTCCCGGAGGTCCGGGGAGCTGTTTTTT. Its protein is CASSSRRSGELFF.

The V gene is TRBV6-1, the J gene TRBJ2-5; 11 bases match TRBD1. The CDR3 is made up of 13 amino acids. Looked up from germline, CDR1 is MNHNS and CDR2 is SASEGT. With V trimmed by 9 bases and J by 5 bases, 5 bases remained unmatched. The CDR3 reads CASMDRGPETQYF. The CDR3 nucleotides are TGTGCCAGTATGGACAGGGGGCCTGAGACCCAGTACTTC.